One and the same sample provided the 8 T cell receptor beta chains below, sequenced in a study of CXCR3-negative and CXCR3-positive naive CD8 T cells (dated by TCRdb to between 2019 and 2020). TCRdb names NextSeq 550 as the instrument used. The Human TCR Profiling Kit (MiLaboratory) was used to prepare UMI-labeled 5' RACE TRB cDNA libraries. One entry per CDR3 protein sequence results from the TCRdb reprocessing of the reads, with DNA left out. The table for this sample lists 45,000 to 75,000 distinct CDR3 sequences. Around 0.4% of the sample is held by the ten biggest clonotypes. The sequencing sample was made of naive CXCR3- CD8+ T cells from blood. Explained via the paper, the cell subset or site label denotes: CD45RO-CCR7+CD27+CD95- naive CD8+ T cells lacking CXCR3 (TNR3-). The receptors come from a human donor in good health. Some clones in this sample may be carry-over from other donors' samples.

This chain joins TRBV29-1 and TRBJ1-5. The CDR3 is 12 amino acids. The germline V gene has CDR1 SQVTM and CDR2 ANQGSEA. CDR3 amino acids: CSVTPSGEPQHF.

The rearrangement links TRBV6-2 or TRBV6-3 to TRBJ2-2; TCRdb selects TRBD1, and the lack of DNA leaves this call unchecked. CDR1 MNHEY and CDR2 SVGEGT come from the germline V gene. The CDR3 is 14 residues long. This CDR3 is CASSYSGGGGELFF.

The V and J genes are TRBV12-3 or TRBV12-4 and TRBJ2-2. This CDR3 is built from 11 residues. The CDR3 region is CATQYTGELFF.

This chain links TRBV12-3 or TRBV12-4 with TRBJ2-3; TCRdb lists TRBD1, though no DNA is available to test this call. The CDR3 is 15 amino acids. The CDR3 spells CASSLQTGGTDTQYF.

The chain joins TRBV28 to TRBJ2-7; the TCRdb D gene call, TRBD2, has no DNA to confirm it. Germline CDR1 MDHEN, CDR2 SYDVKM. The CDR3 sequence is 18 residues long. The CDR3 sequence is CASSLLWDYASGSYEQYF.

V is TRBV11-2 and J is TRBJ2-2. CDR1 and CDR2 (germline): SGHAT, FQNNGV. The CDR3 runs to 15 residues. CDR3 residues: CASSLFLANTGELFF.

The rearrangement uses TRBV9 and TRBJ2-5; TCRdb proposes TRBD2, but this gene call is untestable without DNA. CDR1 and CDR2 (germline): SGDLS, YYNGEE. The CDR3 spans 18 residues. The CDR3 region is CASSVEGVAGTSLGTQYF. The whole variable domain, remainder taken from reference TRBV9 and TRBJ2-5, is DSGVTQTPKHLITATGQRVTLRCSPRSGDLSVYWYQQSLDQGLQFLIQYYNGEERAKGNILERFSAQQFPDLHSELNLSSLELGDSALYFCASSVEGVAGTSLGTQYFGPGTRLLVL.

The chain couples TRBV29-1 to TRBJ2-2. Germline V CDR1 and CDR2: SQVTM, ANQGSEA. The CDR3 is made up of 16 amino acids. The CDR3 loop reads CSVEGETPANTGELFF.